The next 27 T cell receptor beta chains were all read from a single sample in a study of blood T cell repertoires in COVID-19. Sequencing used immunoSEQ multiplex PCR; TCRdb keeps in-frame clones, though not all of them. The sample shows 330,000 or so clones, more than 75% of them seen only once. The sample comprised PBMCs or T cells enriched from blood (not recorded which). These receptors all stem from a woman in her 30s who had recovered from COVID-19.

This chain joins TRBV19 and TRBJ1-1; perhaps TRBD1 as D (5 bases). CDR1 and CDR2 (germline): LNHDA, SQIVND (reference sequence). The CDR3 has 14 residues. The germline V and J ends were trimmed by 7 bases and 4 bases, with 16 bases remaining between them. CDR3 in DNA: TGTGCCAGTACCAACCGGGGGAAGGTCACTGAAGCTTTCTTT. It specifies CASTNRGKVTEAFF.

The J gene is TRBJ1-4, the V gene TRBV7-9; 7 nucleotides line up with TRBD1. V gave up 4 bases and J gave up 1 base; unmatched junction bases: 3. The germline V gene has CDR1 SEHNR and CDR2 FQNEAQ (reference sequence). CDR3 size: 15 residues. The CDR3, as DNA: TGTGCCAGCAGCTCCACAGGGGAAACTAATGAAAAACTGTTTTTT. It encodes CASSSTGETNEKLFF.

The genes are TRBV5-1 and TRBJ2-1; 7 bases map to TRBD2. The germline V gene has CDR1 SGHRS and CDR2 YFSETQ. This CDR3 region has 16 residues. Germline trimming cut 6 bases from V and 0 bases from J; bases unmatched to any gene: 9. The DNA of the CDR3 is TGCGCCAGCAAACTAGGTGGCGGGGGCTCCTACAATGAGCAGTTCTTC. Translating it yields CASKLGGGGSYNEQFF.

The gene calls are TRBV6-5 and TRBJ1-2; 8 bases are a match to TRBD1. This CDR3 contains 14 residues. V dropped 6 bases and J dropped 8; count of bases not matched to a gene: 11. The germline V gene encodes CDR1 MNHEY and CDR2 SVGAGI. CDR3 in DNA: TGTGCCAGCAGCCGACTCAACAGGGGGGAAGGCTACACCTTC. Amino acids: CASSRLNRGEGYTF.

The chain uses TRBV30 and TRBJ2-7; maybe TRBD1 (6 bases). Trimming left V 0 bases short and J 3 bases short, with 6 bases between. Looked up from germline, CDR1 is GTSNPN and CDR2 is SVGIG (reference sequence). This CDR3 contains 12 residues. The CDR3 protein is CAWSVQGYEQYF. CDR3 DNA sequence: TGTGCCTGGAGTGTACAGGGCTACGAGCAGTACTTC.

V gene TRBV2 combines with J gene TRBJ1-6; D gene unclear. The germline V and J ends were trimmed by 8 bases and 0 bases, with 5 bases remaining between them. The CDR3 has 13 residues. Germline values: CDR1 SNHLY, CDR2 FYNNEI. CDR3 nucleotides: TGTGCCAGCGAGTTCTCCTATAATTCACCCCTCCACTTT. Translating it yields CASEFSYNSPLHF.

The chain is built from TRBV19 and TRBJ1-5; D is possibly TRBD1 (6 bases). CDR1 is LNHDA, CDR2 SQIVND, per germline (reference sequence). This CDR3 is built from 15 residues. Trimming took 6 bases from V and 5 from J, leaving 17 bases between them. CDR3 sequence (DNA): TGTGCCAGTAGCCCGATCGGGACACGCCATCAGCCCCAGCATTTT. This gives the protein CASSPIGTRHQPQHF.

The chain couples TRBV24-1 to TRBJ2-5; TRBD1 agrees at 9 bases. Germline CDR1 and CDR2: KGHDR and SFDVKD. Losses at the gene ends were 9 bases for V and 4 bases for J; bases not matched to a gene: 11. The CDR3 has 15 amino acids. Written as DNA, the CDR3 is TGTGCCACCGGGAGGGACAGGGAATGGCGAGAGACCCAGTACTTC. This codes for CATGRDREWRETQYF.

CDR3 bases: TGCGCCAGCAGACTAGCGGGATTCGGCCCAGATACGCAGTATTTT. It codes for CASRLAGFGPDTQYF. This rearrangement joins TRBV5-1 to TRBJ2-3, with 10 positions matching TRBD2. Germline CDR1 is SGHRS and CDR2 is YFSETQ. The CDR3 runs 15 residues. Losses at the gene ends were 5 bases for V and 4 bases for J; bases not matched to a gene: 7.

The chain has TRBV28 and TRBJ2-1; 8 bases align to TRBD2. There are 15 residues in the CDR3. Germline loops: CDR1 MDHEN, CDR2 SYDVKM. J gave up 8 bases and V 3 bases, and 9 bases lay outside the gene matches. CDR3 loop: CASSFSSGSFDEQFF. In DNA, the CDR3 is TGTGCCAGCAGTTTTTCGAGCGGGAGTTTCGATGAGCAGTTCTTC.

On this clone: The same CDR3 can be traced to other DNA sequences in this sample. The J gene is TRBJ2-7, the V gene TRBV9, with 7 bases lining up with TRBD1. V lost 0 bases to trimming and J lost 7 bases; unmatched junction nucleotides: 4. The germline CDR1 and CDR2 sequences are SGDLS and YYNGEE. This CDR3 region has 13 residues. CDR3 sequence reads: CASSVGQGREQYF. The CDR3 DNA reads TGTGCCAGCAGCGTAGGACAGGGAAGGGAGCAGTACTTC. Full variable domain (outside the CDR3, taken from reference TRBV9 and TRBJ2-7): DSGVTQTPKHLITATGQRVTLRCSPRSGDLSVYWYQQSLDQGLQFLIQYYNGEERAKGNILERFSAQQFPDLHSELNLSSLELGDSALYFCASSVGQGREQYFGPGTRLTVT.

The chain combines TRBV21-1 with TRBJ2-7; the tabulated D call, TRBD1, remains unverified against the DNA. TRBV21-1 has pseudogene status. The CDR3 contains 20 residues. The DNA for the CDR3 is TGTGCCAGCAGCCGACGGTTTCCTAAAAAGGGGGCCATGTTTGGGTGCGAGCAGTACTTC. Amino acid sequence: CASSRRFPKKGAMFGCEQYF.

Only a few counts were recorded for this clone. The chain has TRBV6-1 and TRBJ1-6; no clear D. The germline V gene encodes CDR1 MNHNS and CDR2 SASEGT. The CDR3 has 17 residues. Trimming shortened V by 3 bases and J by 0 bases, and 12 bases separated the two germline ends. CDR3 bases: TGTGCCAGCAGTGACGAGGAGATGAGCTCCTATAATTCACCCCTCCACTTT. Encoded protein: CASSDEEMSSYNSPLHF.

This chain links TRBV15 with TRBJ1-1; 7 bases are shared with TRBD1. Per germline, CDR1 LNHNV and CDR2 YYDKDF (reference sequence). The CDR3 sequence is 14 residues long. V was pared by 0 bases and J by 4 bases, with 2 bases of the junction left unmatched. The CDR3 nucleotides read TGTGCCACCAGCAGAGAGAGACAGGGCACTGAAGCTTTCTTT. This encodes CATSRERQGTEAFF.

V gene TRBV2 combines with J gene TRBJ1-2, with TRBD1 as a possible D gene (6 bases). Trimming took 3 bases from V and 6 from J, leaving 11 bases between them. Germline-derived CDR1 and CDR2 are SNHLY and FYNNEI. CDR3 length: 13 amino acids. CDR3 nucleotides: TGTGCCAGCAGTGACTCGGGGGGCGATGGCTACACCTTC. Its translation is CASSDSGGDGYTF.

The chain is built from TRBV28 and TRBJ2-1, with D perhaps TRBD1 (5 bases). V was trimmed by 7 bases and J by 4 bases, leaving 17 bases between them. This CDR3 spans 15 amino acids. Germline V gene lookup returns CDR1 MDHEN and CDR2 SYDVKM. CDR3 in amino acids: CASTPTRQGYNEQFF. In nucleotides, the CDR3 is TGTGCCAGCACTCCCACGCGTCAGGGATACAATGAGCAGTTCTTC.

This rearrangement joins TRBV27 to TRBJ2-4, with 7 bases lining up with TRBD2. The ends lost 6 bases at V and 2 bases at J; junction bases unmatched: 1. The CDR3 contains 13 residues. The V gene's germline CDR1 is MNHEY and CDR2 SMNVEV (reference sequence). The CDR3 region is CASRAGPKNIQYF. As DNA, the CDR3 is TGTGCCAGCAGAGCGGGACCCAAAAACATTCAGTACTTC.

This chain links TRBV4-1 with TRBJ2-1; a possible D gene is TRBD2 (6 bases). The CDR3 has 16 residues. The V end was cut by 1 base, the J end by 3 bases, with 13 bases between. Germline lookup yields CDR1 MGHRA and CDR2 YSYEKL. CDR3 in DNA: TGCGCCAGCAGCCAAGTTTTTAGCGGACTCTACAATGAGCAGTTCTTC. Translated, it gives CASSQVFSGLYNEQFF.

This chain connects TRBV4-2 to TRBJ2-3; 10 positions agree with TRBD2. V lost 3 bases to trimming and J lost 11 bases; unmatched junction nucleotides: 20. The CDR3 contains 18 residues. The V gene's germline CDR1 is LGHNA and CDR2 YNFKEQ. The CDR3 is CASSHPSSGRTSYDGQYF. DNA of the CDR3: TGTGCCAGCAGCCATCCCTCTAGCGGGAGAACTTCATACGATGGGCAGTATTTT.

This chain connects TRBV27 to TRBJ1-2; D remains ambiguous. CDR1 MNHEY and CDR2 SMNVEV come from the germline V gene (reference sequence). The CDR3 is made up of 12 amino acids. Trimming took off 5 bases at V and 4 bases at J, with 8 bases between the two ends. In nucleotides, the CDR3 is TGTGCCAGCAGTGATAGCCTCTATGGCTACACCTTC. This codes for CASSDSLYGYTF.

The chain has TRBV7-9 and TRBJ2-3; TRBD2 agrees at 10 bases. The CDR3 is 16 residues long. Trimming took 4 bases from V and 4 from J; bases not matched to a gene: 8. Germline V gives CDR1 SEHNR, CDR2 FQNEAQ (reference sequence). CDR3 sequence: CASSSVAGGLSDTQYF. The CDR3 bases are TGTGCCAGCAGCTCAGTAGCGGGGGGATTGTCAGATACGCAGTATTTT. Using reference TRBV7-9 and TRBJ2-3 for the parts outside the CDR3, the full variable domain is DTGVSQNPRHKITKRGQNVTFRCDPISEHNRLYWYRQTLGQGPEFLTYFQNEAQLEKSRLLSDRFSAERPKGSFSTLEIQRTEQGDSAMYLCASSSVAGGLSDTQYFGPGTRLTVL.

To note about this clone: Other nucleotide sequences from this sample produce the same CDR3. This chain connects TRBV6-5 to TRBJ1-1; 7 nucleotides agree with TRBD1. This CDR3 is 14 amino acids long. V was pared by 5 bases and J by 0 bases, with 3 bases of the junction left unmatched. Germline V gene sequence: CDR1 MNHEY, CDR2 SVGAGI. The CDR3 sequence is CASSRQGMNTEAFF. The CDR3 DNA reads TGTGCCAGCAGTCGACAGGGCATGAACACTGAAGCTTTCTTT.

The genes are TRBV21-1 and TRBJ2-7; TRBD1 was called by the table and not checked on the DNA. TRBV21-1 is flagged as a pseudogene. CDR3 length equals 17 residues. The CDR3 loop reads CASSKVDGTVASYEQYF. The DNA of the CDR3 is TGTGCCAGCAGCAAAGTTGATGGGACAGTGGCCTCCTACGAGCAGTACTTC.

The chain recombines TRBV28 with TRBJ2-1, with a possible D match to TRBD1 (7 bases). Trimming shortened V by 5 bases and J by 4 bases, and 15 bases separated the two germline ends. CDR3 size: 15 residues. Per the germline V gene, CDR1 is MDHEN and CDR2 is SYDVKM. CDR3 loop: CASSAAGGIYNEQFF. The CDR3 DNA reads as TGTGCCAGCAGTGCCGCAGGGGGGATTTACAATGAGCAGTTCTTC.

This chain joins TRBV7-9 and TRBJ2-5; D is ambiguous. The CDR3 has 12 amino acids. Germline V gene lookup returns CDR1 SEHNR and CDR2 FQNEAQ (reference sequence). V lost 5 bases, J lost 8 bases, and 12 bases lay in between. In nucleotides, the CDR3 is TGTGCCAGCAGCCCTGGCATAACAACCCAGTACTTC. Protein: CASSPGITTQYF.

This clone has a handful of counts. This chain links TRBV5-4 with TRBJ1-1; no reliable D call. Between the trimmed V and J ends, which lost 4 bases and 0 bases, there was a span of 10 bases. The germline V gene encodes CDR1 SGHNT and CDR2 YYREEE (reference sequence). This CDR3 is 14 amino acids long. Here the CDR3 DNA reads TGTGCCAGCAGCCGATACCAGTTGAACACTGAAGCTTTCTTT. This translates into CASSRYQLNTEAFF. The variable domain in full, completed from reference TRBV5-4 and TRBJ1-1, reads ETGVTQSPTHLIKTRGQQVTLRCSSQSGHNTVSWYQQALGQGPQFIFQYYREEENGRGNFPPRFSGLQFPNYSSELNVNALELDDSALYLCASSRYQLNTEAFFGQGTRLTVV.

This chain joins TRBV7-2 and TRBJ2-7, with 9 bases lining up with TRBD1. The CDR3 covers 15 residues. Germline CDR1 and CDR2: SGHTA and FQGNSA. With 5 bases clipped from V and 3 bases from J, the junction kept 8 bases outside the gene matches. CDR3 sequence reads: CASSPGTGTIYEQYF. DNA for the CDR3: TGTGCCAGCAGCCCGGGGACAGGGACGATCTACGAGCAGTACTTC. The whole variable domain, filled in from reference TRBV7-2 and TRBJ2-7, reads GAGVSQSPSNKVTEKGKDVELRCDPISGHTALYWYRQSLGQGLEFLIYFQGNSAPDKSGLPSDRFSAERTGGSVSTLTIQRTQQEDSAVYLCASSPGTGTIYEQYFGPGTRLTVT.